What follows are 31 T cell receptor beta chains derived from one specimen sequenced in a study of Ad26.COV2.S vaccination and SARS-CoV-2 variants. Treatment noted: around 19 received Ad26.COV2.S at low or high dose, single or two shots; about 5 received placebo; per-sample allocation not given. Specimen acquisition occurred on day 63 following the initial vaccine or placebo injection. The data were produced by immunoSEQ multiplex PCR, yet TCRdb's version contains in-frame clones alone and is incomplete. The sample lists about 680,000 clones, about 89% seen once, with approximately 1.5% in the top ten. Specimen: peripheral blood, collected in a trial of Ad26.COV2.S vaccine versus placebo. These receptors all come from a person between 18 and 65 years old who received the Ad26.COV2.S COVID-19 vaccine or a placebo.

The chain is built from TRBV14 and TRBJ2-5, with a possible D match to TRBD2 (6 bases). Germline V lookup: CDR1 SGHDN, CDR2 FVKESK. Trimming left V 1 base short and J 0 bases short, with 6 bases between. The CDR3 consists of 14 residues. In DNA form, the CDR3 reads TGTGCCAGCAGCCAAGGGACTAACCAAGAGACCCAGTACTTC. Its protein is CASSQGTNQETQYF.

For the CDR3, the DNA is TGTGCCAGCAGCTTAGCAGGGCTCGCTGGAAACACCATATATTTT. Translating it yields CASSLAGLAGNTIYF. V usage is TRBV7-2 and J usage is TRBJ1-3; D is ambiguous. Germline assignment: CDR1 SGHTA and CDR2 FQGNSA. The CDR3 sequence is 15 residues long. Trimming removed 0 bases at V and 2 bases at J, with 8 bases between.

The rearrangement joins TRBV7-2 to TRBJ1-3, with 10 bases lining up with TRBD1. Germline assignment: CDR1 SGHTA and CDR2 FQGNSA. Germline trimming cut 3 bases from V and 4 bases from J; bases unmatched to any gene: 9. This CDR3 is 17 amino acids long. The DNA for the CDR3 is TGTGCCAGCAGCTTTAGTCCCGGGACAGGGGTCGGAAACACCATATATTTT. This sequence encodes CASSFSPGTGVGNTIYF.

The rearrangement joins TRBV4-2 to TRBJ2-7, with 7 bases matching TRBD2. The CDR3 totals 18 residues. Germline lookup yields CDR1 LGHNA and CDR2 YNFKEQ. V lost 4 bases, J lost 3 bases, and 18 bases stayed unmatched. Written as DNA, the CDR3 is TGTGCCAGCAGCCGTTCAATCGGCACGCTAGCGGACGACTACGAGCAGTACTTC. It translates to CASSRSIGTLADDYEQYF.

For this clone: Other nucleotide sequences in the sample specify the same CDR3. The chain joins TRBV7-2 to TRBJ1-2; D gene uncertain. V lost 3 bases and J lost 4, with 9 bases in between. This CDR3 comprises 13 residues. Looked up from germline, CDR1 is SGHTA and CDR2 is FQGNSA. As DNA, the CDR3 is TGTGCCAGCAGCTTGGACGGAAGCTATGGCTACACCTTC. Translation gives CASSLDGSYGYTF.

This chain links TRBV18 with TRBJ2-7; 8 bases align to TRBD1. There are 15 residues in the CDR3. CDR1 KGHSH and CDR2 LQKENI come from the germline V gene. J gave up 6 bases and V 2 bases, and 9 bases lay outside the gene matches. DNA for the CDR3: TGTGCCAGCTCACCAGCTGGACAGGGATTCGGCGAGCAGTACTTC. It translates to CASSPAGQGFGEQYF.

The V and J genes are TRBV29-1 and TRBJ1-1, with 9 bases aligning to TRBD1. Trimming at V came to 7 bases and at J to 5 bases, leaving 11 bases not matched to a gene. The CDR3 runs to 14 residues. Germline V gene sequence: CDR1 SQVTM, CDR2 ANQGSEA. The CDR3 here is CSAWTGAWRTEAFF. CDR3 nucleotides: TGCAGCGCCTGGACAGGGGCGTGGAGGACTGAAGCTTTCTTT.

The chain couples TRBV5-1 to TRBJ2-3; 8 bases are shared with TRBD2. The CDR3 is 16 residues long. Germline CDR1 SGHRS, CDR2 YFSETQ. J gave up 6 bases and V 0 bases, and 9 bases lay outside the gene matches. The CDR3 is CASSLGDSGNGDTQYF. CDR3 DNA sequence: TGCGCCAGCAGCTTGGGGGATAGCGGGAACGGTGATACGCAGTATTTT.

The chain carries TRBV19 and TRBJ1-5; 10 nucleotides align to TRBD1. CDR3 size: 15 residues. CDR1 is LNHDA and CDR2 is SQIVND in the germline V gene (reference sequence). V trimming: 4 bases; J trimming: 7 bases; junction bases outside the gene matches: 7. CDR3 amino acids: CASSKGDRGHQPQHF. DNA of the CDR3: TGTGCCAGTAGTAAGGGCGACAGGGGGCACCAGCCCCAGCATTTT.

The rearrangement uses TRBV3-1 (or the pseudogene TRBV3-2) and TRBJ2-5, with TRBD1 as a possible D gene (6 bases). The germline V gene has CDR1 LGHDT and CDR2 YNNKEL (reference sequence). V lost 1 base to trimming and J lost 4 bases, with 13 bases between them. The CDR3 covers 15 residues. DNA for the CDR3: TGTGCCAGCAGCCAAGGGACAGCAACGGGAGAGACCCAGTACTTC. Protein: CASSQGTATGETQYF.

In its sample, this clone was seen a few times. The DNA for the CDR3 is TGCGCCAGCAGCCTCCCACTAGCGGGAAACACAGATACGCAGTATTTT. It is translated as CASSLPLAGNTDTQYF. The rearrangement joins TRBV5-1 to TRBJ2-3, with 10 positions matching TRBD2. With 4 bases clipped from V and 2 bases from J, the junction kept 7 bases outside the gene matches. The V gene's germline CDR1 is SGHRS and CDR2 YFSETQ. There are 16 residues in the CDR3.

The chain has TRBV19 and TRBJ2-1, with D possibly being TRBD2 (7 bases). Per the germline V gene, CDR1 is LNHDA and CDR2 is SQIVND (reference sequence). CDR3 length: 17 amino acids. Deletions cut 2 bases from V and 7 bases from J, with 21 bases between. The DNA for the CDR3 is TGTGCCAGTAGTATACCCCTAGGGGGGAGGGCTTGGAATGAGCAGTTCTTC. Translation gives CASSIPLGGRAWNEQFF.

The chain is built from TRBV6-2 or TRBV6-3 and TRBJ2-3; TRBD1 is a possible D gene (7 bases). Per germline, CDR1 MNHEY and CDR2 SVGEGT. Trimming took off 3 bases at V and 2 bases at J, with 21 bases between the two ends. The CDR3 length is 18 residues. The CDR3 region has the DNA TGTGCCAGCAGTTATGTCTTGGGGCAGGGGGGCCTCACAGATACGCAGTATTTT. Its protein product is CASSYVLGQGGLTDTQYF.

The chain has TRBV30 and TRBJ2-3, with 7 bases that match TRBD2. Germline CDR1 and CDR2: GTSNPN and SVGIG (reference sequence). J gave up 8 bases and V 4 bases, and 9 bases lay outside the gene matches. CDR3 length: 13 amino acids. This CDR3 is CAWTGGSVGTQYF. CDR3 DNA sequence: TGTGCCTGGACTGGCGGGAGTGTTGGTACGCAGTATTTT.

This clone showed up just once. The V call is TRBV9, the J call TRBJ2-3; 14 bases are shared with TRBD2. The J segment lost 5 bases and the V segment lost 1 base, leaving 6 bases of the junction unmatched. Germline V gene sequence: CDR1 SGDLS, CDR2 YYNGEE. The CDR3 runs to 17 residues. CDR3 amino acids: CASSVLSGTSGRDTQYF. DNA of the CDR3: TGTGCCAGCAGCGTACTGTCAGGGACTAGCGGGAGAGATACGCAGTATTTT.

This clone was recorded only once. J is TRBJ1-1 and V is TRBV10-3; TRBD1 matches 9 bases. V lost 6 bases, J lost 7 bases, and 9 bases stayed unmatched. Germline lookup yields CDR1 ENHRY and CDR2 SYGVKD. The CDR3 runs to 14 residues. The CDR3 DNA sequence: TGTGCCATCAGCCAACAGGGGGCCCACGGTGAAGCTTTCTTT. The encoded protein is CAISQQGAHGEAFF.

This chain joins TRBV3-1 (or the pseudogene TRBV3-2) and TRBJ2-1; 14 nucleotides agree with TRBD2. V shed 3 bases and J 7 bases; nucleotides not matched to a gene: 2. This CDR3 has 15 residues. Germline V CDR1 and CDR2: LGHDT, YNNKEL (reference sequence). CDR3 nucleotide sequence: TGTGCCAGCAGCCACGGACTAGCGGGGGGTAATGAGCAGTTCTTC. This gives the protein CASSHGLAGGNEQFF.

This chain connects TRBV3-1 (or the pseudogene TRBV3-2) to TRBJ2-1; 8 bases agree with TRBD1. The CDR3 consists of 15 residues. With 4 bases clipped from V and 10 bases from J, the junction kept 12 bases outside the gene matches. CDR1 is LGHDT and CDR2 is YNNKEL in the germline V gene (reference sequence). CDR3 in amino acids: CASSRTGMMVQEQFF. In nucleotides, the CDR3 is TGTGCCAGCAGCCGGACAGGGATGATGGTACAGGAGCAGTTCTTC.

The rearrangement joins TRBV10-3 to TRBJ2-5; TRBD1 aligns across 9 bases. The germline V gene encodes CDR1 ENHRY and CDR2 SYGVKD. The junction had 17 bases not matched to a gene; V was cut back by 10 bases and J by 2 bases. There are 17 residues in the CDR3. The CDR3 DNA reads TGTGCCACCCGGGGGACAGGGATGGTTGGTAGTCAAGAGACCCAGTACTTC. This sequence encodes CATRGTGMVGSQETQYF.

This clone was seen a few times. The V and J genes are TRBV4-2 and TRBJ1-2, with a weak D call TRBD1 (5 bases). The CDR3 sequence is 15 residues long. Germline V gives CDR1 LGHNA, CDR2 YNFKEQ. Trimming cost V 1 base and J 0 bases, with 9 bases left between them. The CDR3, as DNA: TGTGCCAGCAGCCAAGGGGACGTCCCTAACTATGGCTACACCTTC. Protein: CASSQGDVPNYGYTF.

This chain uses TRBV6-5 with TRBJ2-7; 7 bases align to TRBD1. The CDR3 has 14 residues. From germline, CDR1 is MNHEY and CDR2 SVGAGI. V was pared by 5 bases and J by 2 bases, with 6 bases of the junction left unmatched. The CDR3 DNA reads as TGTGCCAGCAGTAGAAACAGGGGAACCTACGAGCAGTACTTC. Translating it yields CASSRNRGTYEQYF.

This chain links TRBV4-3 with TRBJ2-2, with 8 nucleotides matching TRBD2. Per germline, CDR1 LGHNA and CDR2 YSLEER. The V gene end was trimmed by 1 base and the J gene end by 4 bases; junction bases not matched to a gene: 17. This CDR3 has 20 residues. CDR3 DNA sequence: TGCGCCAGCAGCCAAGTAAACCTTGGGCTAGCGGGTTCTCCCACCGGGGAGCTGTTTTTT. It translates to CASSQVNLGLAGSPTGELFF.

The CDR3 sequence: CASSRGLAGTNTGELFF. For the CDR3, the DNA is TGTGCCAGCAGCCGTGGACTAGCGGGGACGAACACCGGGGAGCTGTTTTTT. The V gene is TRBV6-2 or TRBV6-3, the J gene TRBJ2-2; TRBD2 aligns across 12 bases. Germline V CDR1 and CDR2: MNHEY, SVGEGT. Unmatched junction bases numbered 5, after V lost 6 bases and J lost 0 bases. The CDR3 totals 17 residues.

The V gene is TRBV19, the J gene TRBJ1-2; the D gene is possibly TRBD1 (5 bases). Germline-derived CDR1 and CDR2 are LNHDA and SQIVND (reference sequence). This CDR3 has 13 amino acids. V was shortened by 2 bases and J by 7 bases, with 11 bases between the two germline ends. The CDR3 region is CASSISGASGYTF. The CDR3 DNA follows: TGTGCCAGTAGTATAAGTGGGGCGAGTGGCTACACCTTC.

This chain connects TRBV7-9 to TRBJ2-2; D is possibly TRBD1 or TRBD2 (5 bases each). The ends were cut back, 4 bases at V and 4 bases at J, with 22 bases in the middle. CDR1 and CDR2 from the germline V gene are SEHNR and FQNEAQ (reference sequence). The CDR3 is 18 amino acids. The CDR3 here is CASSSPRDRPSSTGELFF. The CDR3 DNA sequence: TGTGCCAGCAGCTCCCCCCGGGACCGCCCCTCGAGCACCGGGGAGCTGTTTTTT.

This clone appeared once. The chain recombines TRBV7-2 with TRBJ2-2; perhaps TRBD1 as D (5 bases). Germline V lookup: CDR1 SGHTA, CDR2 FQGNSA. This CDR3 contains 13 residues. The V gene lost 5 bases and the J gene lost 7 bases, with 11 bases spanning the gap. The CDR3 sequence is CASSRRQRGELFF. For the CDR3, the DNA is TGTGCCAGCAGCCGGAGACAGCGCGGGGAGCTGTTTTTT.

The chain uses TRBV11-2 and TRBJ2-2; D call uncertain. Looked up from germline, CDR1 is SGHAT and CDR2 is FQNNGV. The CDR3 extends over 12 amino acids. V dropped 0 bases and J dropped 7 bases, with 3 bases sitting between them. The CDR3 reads CASSLEIGELFF. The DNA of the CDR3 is TGTGCCAGCAGCTTAGAAATCGGGGAGCTGTTTTTT.

CDR3 coding DNA: TGTGCCAGCAGCTTAGCTTCAGGGGGGTTCGAGCAGTACTTC. This sequence encodes CASSLASGGFEQYF. The chain uses TRBV7-2 and TRBJ2-7; D may be TRBD1 (7 bases). From germline, CDR1 is SGHTA and CDR2 FQGNSA. The CDR3 covers 14 residues. Deletions cut 0 bases from V and 6 bases from J, with 12 bases between.

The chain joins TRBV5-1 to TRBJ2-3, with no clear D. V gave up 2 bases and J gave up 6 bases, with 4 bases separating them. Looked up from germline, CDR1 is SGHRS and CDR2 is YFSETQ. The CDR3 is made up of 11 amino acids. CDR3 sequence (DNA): TGCGCCAGCAGCTTCGATGATACGCAGTATTTT. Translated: CASSFDDTQYF.

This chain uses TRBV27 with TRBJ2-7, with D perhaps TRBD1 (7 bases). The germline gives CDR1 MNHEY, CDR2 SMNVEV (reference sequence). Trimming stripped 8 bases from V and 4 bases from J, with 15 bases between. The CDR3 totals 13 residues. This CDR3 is CASASGGKYEQYF. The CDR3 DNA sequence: TGTGCCAGCGCCTCAGGGGGGAAATACGAGCAGTACTTC.

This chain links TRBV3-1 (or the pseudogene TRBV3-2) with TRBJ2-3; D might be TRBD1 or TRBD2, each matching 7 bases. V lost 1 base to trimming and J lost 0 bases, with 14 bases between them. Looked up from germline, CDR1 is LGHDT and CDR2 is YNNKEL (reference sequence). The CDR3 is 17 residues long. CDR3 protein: CASSQVSRGGSTDTQYF. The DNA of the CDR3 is TGTGCCAGCAGCCAAGTTTCCAGGGGGGGGAGCACAGATACGCAGTATTTT.